This T cell receptor beta chain is drawn from a study of T cells in Graves' hyperthyroidism and ophthalmopathy. Study information: Any treatment followed the collection of peripheral blood at initial diagnosis.

This clonotype was picked up many times. CDR3 size: 15 residues. Germline V gene lookup returns CDR1 SGHRS and CDR2 YFSETQ. Trimming stripped 1 base from V and 0 bases from J, with 9 bases between. Recently diagnosed hyperthyroidism of less than 2 months' duration affected patients aged 18 to 65. Researchers took RNA transcripts and amplified the TCR beta CDR3 regions from them. RT-PCR in the first round (using the HTBI primer set) targeted the TCR CDR3. TCRdb called the multiplex PCR reads again in MiXCR, with one record for every CDR3 protein. The sample has roughly 720,000 distinct CDR3 sequences; roughly 17% are singletons.

The chain uses TRBV5-1 and TRBJ2-3; D ambiguous. Sequenced material: blood. This clonotype originated in a man in his fifties or sixties with Graves' hyperthyroidism. CDR3 in amino acids: CASSLSWPSTDTQYF. CDR3 DNA sequence: TGCGCCAGCAGCTTGAGCTGGCCCAGCACAGATACGCAGTATTTT.